The rows below give T cell receptor beta chains drawn from one sample of a study of cytomegalovirus exposure and HLA in healthy donors. Clones were read by immunoSEQ multiplex PCR, and TCRdb kept only the in-frame ones, dropping some. The data show approximately 110,000 clones, around 80% seen once. The specimen was PBMCs. Receptor source: a man between 50 and 59 years old in good health and CMV-seronegative. Both conserved end residues are part of each CDR3. Expanded clones are given a class, and other clones once, few, many or no size at all.

TRBV21-1	-	TRBJ1-1	CASSTPPGTANTEAFF
TRBV15	-	TRBJ1-1	CATSRETASNYWGDTEAFF
TRBV2	-	TRBJ1-4	CASSEERTANEKLFF
TRBV15	-	TRBJ1-5	CATSRVPTGTQPQHF
TRBV11-2	-	TRBJ2-2	CASSFLLTGNGGELFF
TRBV5-1	-	TRBJ2-3	CASSLNRETDTQYF
TRBV11-1	-	TRBJ1-1	CASSFETGAATEAFF
TRBV18	-	TRBJ2-1	CASSPGTGGHSKEQFF
TRBV10-1	-	TRBJ2-3	CASSESDRPGGTQYF
TRBV5-1	-	TRBJ2-3	CASSSGQRGGTDTQYF
TRBV6-5	once	TRBJ1-4	CASSGQGAPNEKLFF
TRBV4-1	-	TRBJ1-4	CASRVTGTNEKLFF
TRBV6-5	-	TRBJ1-1	CASSYTGGDTEAFF
TRBV18	-	TRBJ1-2	CASSLGQGSNYGYTF